These 12 T cell receptor delta chains were sequenced from one sample in a study of gamma-delta T cells after stem cell transplantation. With CATT, TCRdb re-called clones from the RT-PCR reads. The sample lists 2,000 to 2,500 delta-chain clones, roughly 5% occurring once. What was sequenced was gamma-delta T cells. The receptors were sampled from a human donor. It is not recorded whose cells these are; they may come from a transplant donor.

This clone is classed as large. Other nucleotide sequences in the sample specify the same CDR3. J is TRDJ1 and V is TRDV2; D is ambiguous. The CDR3 runs 18 residues. Germline values: CDR1 GEAIGNYY, CDR2 EKD. Trimming removed 1 base from V and 0 bases from J, with 20 bases in between. CDR3 protein: CACDTAARTLANTDKLIF. The DNA for the CDR3 is TGTGCCTGTGACACTGCCGCCCGAACCCTCGCAAACACCGATAAACTCATCTTT.

This clone has more than one count but fewer than ten. The protein TCRdb lists belongs to a much larger clone and differs from this DNA's translation at residue 11, which points to a read error; the protein shown is made from the DNA. The rearrangement uses TRDV2 and TRDJ1; 9 bases line up with TRDD3. CDR1 and CDR2 from the germline V gene are GEAIGNYY and EKD. The V segment lost 3 bases and the J segment 1 base; nucleotides outside the gene matches: 14. CDR3 size: 18 residues. The CDR3 nucleotides read TGTGCCTGTGACCGCCTACTGGGGGACCCCCCTACCACCGATAAACTCATCTTT. Its translation: CACDRLLGDPPTTDKLIF.

Of note for this clone: The mismatch at residue 10 between this DNA's translation and the TCRdb protein of a much larger clone likely reflects a read error; the protein shown is translated from the DNA. The chain carries TRDV2 and TRDJ1, with TRDD3 matching over 7 bases. The CDR3 sequence is 18 residues long. Germline values: CDR1 GEAIGNYY, CDR2 EKD. V trimming: 3 bases; J trimming: 0 bases; junction bases outside the gene matches: 15. CDR3 DNA: TGTGCCTGTGACTCGGTCGGTACTGGGGTACCCTACACCGATAAACTCATCTTT. Encoded protein: CACDSVGTGVPYTDKLIF.

In regard to this clone: An end of the junction differs from the germline gene, which may be a read error. CDR3 in amino acids: CACDIVLTGVYPVGSWATRQMFF. CDR3 DNA: TGTGCCTGTGACATCGTGTTGACTGGGGTATACCCTGTTGGCTCCTGGGCCACCCGACAGATGTTTTTC. The rearrangement links TRDV2 to TRDJ3, with 7 bases aligning to TRDD3. This CDR3 has 23 residues. Germline V gene data show CDR1 as GEAIGNYY and CDR2 as EKD.

Judged by abundance, this clone is large. This same CDR3 is encoded by further DNA sequences in the sample. J is TRDJ1 and V is TRDV2, with TRDD3 matching over 9 bases. V was pared by 5 bases and J by 5 bases, with 14 bases of the junction left unmatched. The CDR3 is 16 residues long. From germline, CDR1 is GEAIGNYY and CDR2 EKD. The DNA for the CDR3 is TGTGCCTGTGTCCCACTAGGGGGGATACACGTTGATAAACTCATCTTT. It is translated as CACVPLGGIHVDKLIF.

This clone showed up just a few times. A much larger clone lies a single base off, so this may be a read error. J is TRDJ1 and V is TRDV2, with a weak D call TRDD3 (6 bases). CDR3 length: 18 amino acids. Germline CDR1 is GEAIGNYY and CDR2 is EKD. Trimming pared 3 bases from V and 3 bases from J, leaving 25 bases between. CDR3: CACDPLEAAGVIADKLIF. The CDR3 DNA reads TGTGCCTGTGACCCTCTGGAAGCGGCTGGGGTAATCGCCGATAAACTCATCTTT.

To note about this clone: With a far larger clone one base away, a read error is the likely cause. Distinct nucleotide sequences in the sample also encode this CDR3. The genes are TRDV2 and TRDJ1, with D unresolved. Trimming removed 0 bases at V and 2 bases at J, with 18 bases between. Per germline, CDR1 GEAIGNYY and CDR2 EKD. The CDR3 is 17 amino acids. The CDR3 sequence is CACDTVYSLAYTDKLIF. The CDR3 region has the DNA TGTGCCTGTGACACCGTGTACTCCCTTGCTTATACCGATAAACTCATCTTT.

Remarks on this clone: The translation of this DNA and the TCRdb protein of a much larger clone differ at residue 12, probably owing to a read error; the protein shown here is translated from the DNA. The genes are TRDV2 and TRDJ1; 12 nucleotides match TRDD3. V dropped 0 bases and J dropped 3; count of bases not matched to a gene: 10. The CDR3 contains 18 residues. Germline CDR1 and CDR2: GEAIGNYY and EKD. For the CDR3, the DNA is TGTGCCTGTGACACCGTACCTGGGGGATACGCAGAGTCCGATAAACTCATCTTT. Amino acid sequence: CACDTVPGGYAESDKLIF.

Of note for this clone: This may arise from a read error, as a much more abundant clone is one base away. The sample has other DNA sequences that encode this CDR3 too. The chain is built from TRDV2 and TRDJ1; no firm D call. This CDR3 has 20 amino acids. Between the trimmed V and J ends, which lost 3 bases and 3 bases, there was a span of 31 bases. Looked up from germline, CDR1 is GEAIGNYY and CDR2 is EKD. This chain's CDR3 is CACDGLTAGPNKGSADKLIF. The CDR3 coding sequence is TGTGCCTGTGACGGCCTTACTGCGGGTCCAAACAAAGGTAGCGCCGATAAACTCATCTTT.

The sample holds a few counts of this clone. Since a much larger clone is just one base distant, this may be a read error. Distinct nucleotide sequences in the sample also encode this CDR3. The chain employs TRDV2 and TRDJ2; D remains ambiguous. Per the germline V gene, CDR1 is GEAIGNYY and CDR2 is EKD. V shed 3 bases and J shed 6 bases, with 16 bases lying between them. The CDR3 covers 15 residues. The CDR3 sequence: CACDRTRGKAAQLFF. Written as DNA, the CDR3 is TGTGCCTGTGACCGTACCCGAGGGAAGGCAGCACAACTCTTCTTT.

In the case of this clone: It is likely a read error: a sequence one base away is far more abundant. The chain uses TRDV2 and TRDJ1; 8 bases map to TRDD3. The germline CDR1 and CDR2 sequences are GEAIGNYY and EKD. There are 15 residues in the CDR3. DNA of the CDR3: TGTGCCCGTGACCCCTGGGGGACCGACACCGATAAACTCATCTTT. It encodes CARDPWGTDTDKLIF.

As regards this clone: A read error likely explains why the TCRdb protein, taken from a much larger clone, differs from this DNA's translation at residue 6; the protein shown is translated from the DNA. The chain links TRDV2 to TRDJ3; D unclear. V shed 0 bases and J shed 1 base, with 12 bases lying between them. Germline V gives CDR1 GEAIGNYY, CDR2 EKD. The CDR3 covers 18 residues. The CDR3 region has the DNA TGTGCCTGTGACACCTCAAGTGGGAGTTCCTGGGACACCCGACAGATGTTTTTC. It encodes CACDTSSGSSWDTRQMFF.